One TCR beta chain is described in this entry. The entry originates in a study of human T cells and chemical hapten exposure. At the level of the study: Per-sample TCR yields varied mainly from small pooled library volume differences.

Within the library, unique molecular identifiers were attached to each individual cDNA molecule. Original data processing: A typical sample had some 95,000 TCRs, with roughly 23,224 to 690,600 overall. Each CDR3 protein is one row after TCRdb ran MiXCR on the RACE reads. The V and J calls and clone size are TCRdb's, not the authors'. The table lists 65,000 to 95,000 distinct CDR3 sequences, around 9.4% of them singletons. The CDR3 has 15 residues. With V trimmed by 4 bases and J by 8 bases, 13 bases remained unmatched. CDR1 and CDR2 (germline): LGHNA, YNFKEQ. Time point meaning: healthy volunteer bleed at 6 weeks. The total RNA was obtained from whole blood that was not fractionated.

The source material was whole blood. V is TRBV4-2 and J is TRBJ1-2, with 7 positions matching TRBD1. This TCR came from a female donor in good health. Some clones in this sample may be carry-over from other donors' samples. The CDR3 loop is CASSPWENRGDGYTF. In DNA form, the CDR3 reads TGTGCCAGCAGCCCATGGGAGAACAGGGGAGACGGCTACACCTTC.